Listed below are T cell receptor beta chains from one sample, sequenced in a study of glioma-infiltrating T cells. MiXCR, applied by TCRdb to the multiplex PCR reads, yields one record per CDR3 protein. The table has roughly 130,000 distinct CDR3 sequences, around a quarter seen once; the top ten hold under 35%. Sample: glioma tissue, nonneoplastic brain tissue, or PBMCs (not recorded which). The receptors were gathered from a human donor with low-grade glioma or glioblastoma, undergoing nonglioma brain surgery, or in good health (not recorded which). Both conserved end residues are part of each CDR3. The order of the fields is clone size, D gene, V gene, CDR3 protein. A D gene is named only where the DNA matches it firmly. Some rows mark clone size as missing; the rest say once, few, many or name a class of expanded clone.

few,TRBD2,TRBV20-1,CSAMPGTSGDNEQFF
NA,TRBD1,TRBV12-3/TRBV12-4,CASSRRTGSSGNTMYF
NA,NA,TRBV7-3,CASSRGTFPSPLHF
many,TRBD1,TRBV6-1,CASSGTGQETQYF
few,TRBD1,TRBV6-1,CASSHGQVHGYTF
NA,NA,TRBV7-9,CASSSWTASGTEAFF
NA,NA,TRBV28,CGSSWAGAPYNEQFF
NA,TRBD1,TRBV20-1,CSAPPGRGREIMNTEAFF
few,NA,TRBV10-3,CAISGPEQSSSGNTIYF
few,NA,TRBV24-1,CATSQEPNQPQHF
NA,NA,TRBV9,CASSPPGTGNTIYF
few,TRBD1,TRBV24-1,CATSETGTGNYGYTF
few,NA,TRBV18,CASSPPIYDTGHTDTQYF
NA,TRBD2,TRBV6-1,CASSVLAGGLNEQFF
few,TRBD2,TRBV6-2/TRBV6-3,CASSYGTRRDTQYF
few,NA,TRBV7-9,CASSSPEGVKTQYF
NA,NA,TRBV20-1,CSARDMQAAQFF
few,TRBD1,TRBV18,CASSTGEGEKLFF
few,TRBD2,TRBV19,CATRTSGGGDNEQFF
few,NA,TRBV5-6,CASSLESIQETQYF
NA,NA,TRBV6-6,CASSYEVRETQYF
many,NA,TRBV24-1,CATSSMNTGELFF
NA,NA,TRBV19,CASSISAQDATEAFF
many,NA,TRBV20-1,CSARAPGDTEAFF
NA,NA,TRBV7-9,CASTPGDRTDQPQHF
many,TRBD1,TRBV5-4,CASSFDRGDYNEQFF
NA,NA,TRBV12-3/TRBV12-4,CASSPLQGRGPYGYTF
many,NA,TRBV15,CATSRDRSRGGYTF
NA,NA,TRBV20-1,CSARPGGVRGLYTEAFF
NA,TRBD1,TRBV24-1,CATSERGQGVQYF
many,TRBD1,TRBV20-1,CSARRQGWNQPQHF
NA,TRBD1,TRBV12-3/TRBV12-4,CASSLGQGASETQYF
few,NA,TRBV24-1,CATSAKTRDGRDTQYF
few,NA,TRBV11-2,CASSPSREKLFF
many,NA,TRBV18,CASSPPGRGTDTQYF
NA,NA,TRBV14,CASRHSRYGTEAFF
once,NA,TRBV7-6,CASSPGASYNEQFF
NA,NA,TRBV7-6,CASSLALKGEAFF
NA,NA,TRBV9,CASSVEGNEQFF
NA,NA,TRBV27,CASKSRGLSSYNEQFF
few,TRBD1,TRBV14,CASSQFAGGNSYNEQFF
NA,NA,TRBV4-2,CASSPDLWGYTF
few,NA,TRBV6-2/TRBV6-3,CASRGDTSYNEQFF
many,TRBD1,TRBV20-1,CSAVDDRAEQFF
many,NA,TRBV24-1,CATSDLQLAYTF
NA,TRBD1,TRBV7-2,CASSLSGTGNQPQHF
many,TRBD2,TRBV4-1,CASSRSGGPDTQYF
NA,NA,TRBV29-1,CSVEIRGDQPQHF
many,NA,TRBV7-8,CASSPDRSNSPLHF
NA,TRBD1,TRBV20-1,CSASRGNSPLHF
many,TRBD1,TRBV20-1,CSAGQGGYQPQHF
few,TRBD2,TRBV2,CASSEAGGGGYQETQYF
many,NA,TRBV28,CASSYVGGQYGYTF
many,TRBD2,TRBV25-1,CASSEVPLAGGLNEQFF
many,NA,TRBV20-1,CSADQRNTEAFF